Below are 32 T cell receptor beta chains sequenced from a single sample in a study of blood T cell repertoires in COVID-19. Assay used: immunoSEQ multiplex PCR; TCRdb lists only in-frame clones, some missing. The sample consists of 100,000 or so clones, roughly 80% of them appearing once. The sample taken for sequencing was peripheral blood. The receptors derive from a woman of 80 years or more with acute or convalescent COVID-19.

The chain links TRBV24-1 to TRBJ1-3; TRBD1 matches at 8 bases. This CDR3 has 16 amino acids. Germline V lookup: CDR1 KGHDR, CDR2 SFDVKD. Losses at the gene ends were 7 bases for V and 4 bases for J; bases not matched to a gene: 11. The CDR3, as DNA: TGTGCCACCAGGAAGGGTTGGACAGGGAGGGGAAACACCATATATTTT. It encodes CATRKGWTGRGNTIYF.

The genes are TRBV7-9 and TRBJ1-1; D is possibly TRBD1 (5 bases). The CDR3 totals 15 residues. The V gene lost 3 bases and the J gene lost 6 bases, with 17 bases spanning the gap. The germline CDR1 and CDR2 sequences are SEHNR and FQNEAQ (reference sequence). This chain's CDR3 is CASSFPSQGQPEAFF. Here the CDR3 DNA reads TGTGCCAGCAGCTTTCCAAGCCAGGGTCAACCTGAAGCTTTCTTT.

The chain links TRBV24-1 to TRBJ2-1, with 7 bases aligning to TRBD1. This CDR3 contains 12 residues. V was clipped by 1 base and J by 14 bases; unmatched bases: 4. From germline, CDR1 is KGHDR and CDR2 SFDVKD. CDR3 DNA sequence: TGTGCCACCAGTGATTTTGACAGGGTAAAGTTCTTC. Translated: CATSDFDRVKFF.

A few counts support this clone. The gene calls are TRBV28 and TRBJ2-7, with TRBD2 matching 7 bases. Per germline, CDR1 MDHEN and CDR2 SYDVKM. The CDR3 spans 12 residues. J lost 6 bases, V lost 6 bases, and 5 bases had no gene match. In nucleotides, the CDR3 is TGTGCCAGCAGCCTGACTAGCTCCGAGCAGTACTTC. Its translation: CASSLTSSEQYF.

This chain links TRBV9 with TRBJ2-5; 13 nucleotides line up with TRBD2. Per germline, CDR1 SGDLS and CDR2 YYNGEE. The CDR3 is 18 residues long. V was clipped by 4 bases and J by 1 base; unmatched bases: 10. The DNA of the CDR3 is TGTGCCAGCAGCCCGTCCCCCGGGACTAGCGGGATCCAAGAGACCCAGTACTTC. Encoded protein: CASSPSPGTSGIQETQYF. The whole variable domain, remainder taken from reference TRBV9 and TRBJ2-5, is DSGVTQTPKHLITATGQRVTLRCSPRSGDLSVYWYQQSLDQGLQFLIQYYNGEERAKGNILERFSAQQFPDLHSELNLSSLELGDSALYFCASSPSPGTSGIQETQYFGPGTRLLVL.

This chain links TRBV2 with TRBJ2-5; possibly TRBD1 for D (5 bases). The CDR3 length is 13 residues. CDR1 and CDR2 (germline): SNHLY, FYNNEI. V dropped 6 bases and J dropped 1 base, with 9 bases sitting between them. CDR3 DNA: TGTGCCAGCAGACGGACACCCCAAGAGACCCAGTACTTC. It is translated as CASRRTPQETQYF.

This clone has a handful of counts. The chain employs TRBV5-1 and TRBJ2-7; the match to TRBD1 covers 7 bases. Per germline, CDR1 SGHRS and CDR2 YFSETQ. Unmatched junction bases numbered 3, after V lost 0 bases and J lost 6 bases. The CDR3 is 13 residues long. The CDR3 is CASSLGTGGEQYF. The CDR3 nucleotides read TGCGCCAGCAGCTTGGGGACAGGTGGCGAGCAGTACTTC.

About this clone: The identical CDR3 is also encoded by other nucleotide sequences in the sample. J is TRBJ1-5 and V is TRBV6-1, with 7 bases aligning to TRBD1. This CDR3 is 14 amino acids long. From germline, CDR1 is MNHNS and CDR2 SASEGT. J gave up 9 bases and V 2 bases, and 7 bases lay outside the gene matches. The CDR3 is CASSERAGGLPQHF. Here the CDR3 DNA reads TGTGCCAGCAGTGAACGGGCAGGGGGTTTGCCCCAGCATTTT.

This chain links TRBV5-1 with TRBJ2-7, with TRBD1 matching 10 bases. CDR3 length: 14 amino acids. Germline CDR1 and CDR2: SGHRS and YFSETQ. Trimming removed 4 bases from V and 6 bases from J; junction bases left unmatched: 7. DNA of the CDR3: TGCGCCAGCAGCCCTGGTTGGGACAGGGGCGAGCAGTACTTC. Residues: CASSPGWDRGEQYF.

This chain joins TRBV27 and TRBJ1-2, with D maybe TRBD1 (5 bases). V dropped 6 bases and J dropped 0 bases, with 14 bases sitting between them. Germline V gene sequence: CDR1 MNHEY, CDR2 SMNVEV (reference sequence). The CDR3 consists of 15 residues. The DNA for the CDR3 is TGTGCCAGCAGCAGGGCTGCGGTGACTAACTATGGCTACACCTTC. The encoded protein is CASSRAAVTNYGYTF.

The chain has TRBV19 and TRBJ1-5; D not certain. This CDR3 spans 14 amino acids. Germline loops: CDR1 LNHDA, CDR2 SQIVND (reference sequence). The V end was cut by 5 bases, the J end by 0 bases, with 8 bases between. CDR3 DNA sequence: TGTGCCAGTAGTCCGGAGAATAGCAATCAGCCCCAGCATTTT. Encoded protein: CASSPENSNQPQHF.

This clone was observed a handful of times. This sequence joins TRBV19 and TRBJ2-2; D perhaps matches TRBD2 (6 bases). V lost 11 bases to trimming and J lost 6 bases, with 22 bases between them. The CDR3 sequence is 15 residues long. The V gene's germline CDR1 is LNHDA and CDR2 SQIVND (reference sequence). The chain's CDR3 is CASTPEGGYPGELFF. In nucleotides, the CDR3 is TGTGCCTCAACCCCAGAGGGAGGTTACCCCGGGGAGCTGTTTTTT.

V gene TRBV7-8 combines with J gene TRBJ2-1; D possibly corresponds to TRBD2 (5 bases). The CDR3 covers 16 residues. CDR1 and CDR2 (germline): SGHVS, FQNEAQ. V shed 4 bases and J shed 1 base, with 14 bases lying between them. The CDR3 region has the DNA TGTGCCAGCAGCTCCTTGACGGGATTATCCTACAATGAGCAGTTCTTC. Its protein is CASSSLTGLSYNEQFF.

The chain has TRBV11-2 and TRBJ2-3; 10 positions match TRBD2. Germline V gene lookup returns CDR1 SGHAT and CDR2 FQNNGV. The CDR3 length is 15 residues. J gave up 3 bases and V 3 bases, and 3 bases lay outside the gene matches. CDR3 loop: CASSFGLAATDTQYF. The CDR3 bases are TGTGCCAGCAGCTTTGGACTAGCGGCAACAGATACGCAGTATTTT. Drawing the rest from reference TRBV11-2 and TRBJ2-3, the complete variable domain is EAGVAQSPRYKIIEKRQSVAFWCNPISGHATLYWYQQILGQGPKLLIQFQNNGVVDDSQLPKDRFSAERLKGVDSTLKIQPAKLEDSAVYLCASSFGLAATDTQYFGPGTRLTVL.

The genes are TRBV10-2 and TRBJ2-3; tentative D call: TRBD2 (5 bases). Trimming cost V 8 bases and J 3 bases, with 15 bases left between them. There are 14 residues in the CDR3. Germline CDR1 reads WSHSY; CDR2 reads SAAADI. CDR3 residues: CASPVGSGTDTQYF. The CDR3 nucleotides are TGCGCCAGCCCTGTAGGGTCGGGGACAGATACGCAGTATTTT.

The chain carries TRBV3-1 (or the pseudogene TRBV3-2) and TRBJ1-5, with a weak D call TRBD1 (5 bases). The CDR3 spans 12 residues. The V end was cut by 8 bases, the J end by 4 bases, with 9 bases between. Germline CDR1 and CDR2: LGHDT and YNNKEL (reference sequence). The CDR3 nucleotides are TGTGCCAGCCAGGGAAGGAATCAGCCCCAGCATTTT. Protein: CASQGRNQPQHF.

The chain is built from TRBV7-9 and TRBJ2-5; the match to TRBD1 covers 7 bases. CDR3 length: 18 residues. The J segment lost 3 bases and the V segment lost 4 bases, leaving 17 bases of the junction unmatched. Per the germline V gene, CDR1 is SEHNR and CDR2 is FQNEAQ (reference sequence). As DNA, the CDR3 is TGTGCCAGCAGCTCCCGCCGATCCCGACAGGGTTCAGAAGAGACCCAGTACTTC. Translating it yields CASSSRRSRQGSEETQYF.

With respect to this clone: The sample has other DNA sequences that encode this CDR3 too. The chain has TRBV10-3 and TRBJ1-5; D gene uncertain. Germline V lookup: CDR1 ENHRY, CDR2 SYGVKD. There are 12 residues in the CDR3. Trimming cost V 8 bases and J 0 bases, with 5 bases left between them. The CDR3 coding sequence is TGTGCCATCTCAGATAGCAATCAGCCCCAGCATTTT. It specifies CAISDSNQPQHF.

The chain has TRBV2 and TRBJ1-5; TRBD1 aligns across 12 bases. Unmatched junction bases numbered 5, after V lost 6 bases and J lost 5 bases. Germline CDR1 and CDR2: SNHLY and FYNNEI. The CDR3 extends over 15 amino acids. CDR3 bases: TGTGCCAGCAGCCCGGGACAGGGGGCCCATCAGCCCCAGCATTTT. This encodes CASSPGQGAHQPQHF. Full variable domain (remainder filled in from reference TRBV2 and TRBJ1-5): EPEVTQTPSHQVTQMGQEVILRCVPISNHLYFYWYRQILGQKVEFLVSFYNNEISEKSEIFDDQFSVERPDGSNFTLKIRSTKLEDSAMYFCASSPGQGAHQPQHFGDGTRLSIL.

The rearrangement joins TRBV9 to TRBJ2-3; D perhaps matches TRBD2 (5 bases). V gave up 4 bases and J gave up 7 bases, with 13 bases separating them. The CDR3 contains 13 residues. Germline CDR1 reads SGDLS; CDR2 reads YYNGEE. The CDR3 is CASSPWTRNTQYF. The DNA for the CDR3 is TGTGCCAGCAGCCCCTGGACTCGTAATACGCAGTATTTT.

The chain has TRBV3-1 (or the pseudogene TRBV3-2) and TRBJ2-5; D remains unclear. The ends were cut back, 4 bases at V and 4 bases at J, with 10 bases in the middle. CDR3 length equals 13 residues. Germline V lookup: CDR1 LGHDT, CDR2 YNNKEL (reference sequence). In nucleotides, the CDR3 is TGTGCCAGCAGCCGAGGTCTGTTAGAGACCCAGTACTTC. It yields the protein CASSRGLLETQYF.

V is TRBV6-5 and J is TRBJ2-7; 8 nucleotides align to TRBD2. The V gene's germline CDR1 is MNHEY and CDR2 SVGAGI. Trimming cost V 6 bases and J 5 bases; bases outside gene matches: 9. The CDR3 is made up of 14 amino acids. The CDR3 loop reads CASRASGRLHEQYF. CDR3 nucleotides: TGTGCCAGCAGAGCAAGCGGGAGATTGCACGAGCAGTACTTC.

The CDR3 loop is CASSTASVGADTQYF. CDR3 DNA sequence: TGCGCCAGCAGTACAGCTTCGGTAGGCGCAGATACGCAGTATTTT. This chain links TRBV4-1 with TRBJ2-3; D is uncertain. In germline, CDR1 is MGHRA, CDR2 YSYEKL. CDR3 length: 15 amino acids. V shed 6 bases and J shed 4 bases, with 17 bases lying between them.

The chain couples TRBV11-2 to TRBJ2-7, with 8 bases identical to TRBD1. The CDR3 spans 19 residues. CDR1 and CDR2 from the germline V gene are SGHAT and FQNNGV. V lost 0 bases and J lost 1; bases outside the gene matches: 14. The CDR3 DNA sequence: TGTGCCAGCAGCTTAGAAAGGACAGGGAGCCCCTCCCGTTCCTACGAGCAGTACTTC. It yields the protein CASSLERTGSPSRSYEQYF.

This rearrangement joins TRBV28 to TRBJ2-2, with D possibly TRBD1 on 5 matching bases. Trimming stripped 4 bases from V and 3 bases from J, with 6 bases between. The CDR3 totals 13 residues. CDR1 and CDR2 from the germline V gene are MDHEN and SYDVKM. This chain's CDR3 is CASSSQDTGELFF. CDR3 nucleotide sequence: TGTGCCAGCAGTTCACAGGACACCGGGGAGCTGTTTTTT.

The rearrangement links TRBV29-1 to TRBJ1-5, with D perhaps matching TRBD1 (5 bases). V shed 6 bases and J shed 1 base, with 10 bases lying between them. CDR1 is SQVTM and CDR2 is ANQGSEA in the germline V gene. This CDR3 is built from 13 residues. The DNA for the CDR3 is TGCAGCGTGGGGAGGGACAGCAATCAGCCCCAGCATTTT. This encodes CSVGRDSNQPQHF.

The chain has TRBV30 and TRBJ1-5; 8 bases are a match to TRBD1. Germline V gene sequence: CDR1 GTSNPN, CDR2 SVGIG (reference sequence). The CDR3 sequence is 13 residues long. J was trimmed by 5 bases and V by 3 bases; bases with no gene match: 3. The CDR3 DNA reads as TGTGCCTGGAGGGACAGGGAGGATCAGCCCCAGCATTTT. Translating gives CAWRDREDQPQHF.

This chain uses TRBV6-1 with TRBJ1-5; D is unresolved. This CDR3 contains 15 residues. Trimming shortened V by 0 bases and J by 6 bases, and 12 bases separated the two germline ends. Germline V CDR1 and CDR2: MNHNS, SASEGT. The chain's CDR3 is CASSEARLEGQPQHF. The CDR3 DNA reads TGTGCCAGCAGTGAAGCAAGGCTCGAGGGTCAGCCCCAGCATTTT.

This clone has only a few counts. The rearrangement uses TRBV27 and TRBJ1-1; 8 nucleotides line up with TRBD1. V was clipped by 5 bases and J by 1 base; unmatched bases: 9. The CDR3 loop spans 16 amino acids. Germline CDR1 MNHEY, CDR2 SMNVEV (reference sequence). The CDR3 nucleotides are TGTGCCAGCAGTAGCCTCGACAGGGGCTCGAACACTGAAGCTTTCTTT. It codes for CASSSLDRGSNTEAFF.

DNA for the CDR3: TGTGCCAGCAGCTCGGACGGACAGGGAATTGGAGAGACCCAGTACTTC. It translates to CASSSDGQGIGETQYF. The V gene is TRBV7-9, the J gene TRBJ2-5; TRBD1 aligns across 8 bases. CDR1 and CDR2 from the germline V gene are SEHNR and FQNEAQ (reference sequence). This CDR3 comprises 16 residues. V dropped 4 bases and J dropped 4; count of bases not matched to a gene: 11.

This chain links TRBV28 with TRBJ1-4, with 7 bases aligning to TRBD1. Germline trimming cut 11 bases from V and 6 bases from J; bases unmatched to any gene: 6. There are 12 residues in the CDR3. Germline V CDR1 and CDR2: MDHEN, SYDVKM. The CDR3 sequence is CACRDRYEKLFF. As DNA, the CDR3 is TGTGCCTGCCGGGACAGATATGAAAAACTGTTTTTT.

The chain recombines TRBV6-5 with TRBJ2-2; possible D gene TRBD1, 5 bases. The CDR3 is 16 amino acids. V lost 2 bases and J 6 bases, leaving 16 bases between the germline ends. Germline CDR1 MNHEY, CDR2 SVGAGI. CDR3 sequence reads: CASSYSSGWVAGELFF. The CDR3 nucleotides are TGTGCCAGCAGTTACAGTTCAGGGTGGGTCGCCGGGGAGCTGTTTTTT.